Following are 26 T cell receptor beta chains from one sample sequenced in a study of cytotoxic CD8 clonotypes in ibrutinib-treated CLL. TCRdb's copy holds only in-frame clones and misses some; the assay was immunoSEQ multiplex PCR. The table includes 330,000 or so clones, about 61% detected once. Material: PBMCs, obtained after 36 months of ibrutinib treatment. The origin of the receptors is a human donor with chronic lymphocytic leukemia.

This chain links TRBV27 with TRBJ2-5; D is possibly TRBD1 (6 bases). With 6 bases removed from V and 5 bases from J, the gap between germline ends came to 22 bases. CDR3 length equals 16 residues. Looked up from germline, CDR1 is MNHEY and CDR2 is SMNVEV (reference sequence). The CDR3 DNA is TGTGCCAGCAGGACAGGCATTGATATCAAAGGGGAGACCCAGTACTTC. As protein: CASRTGIDIKGETQYF.

The CDR3 nucleotides read TGCGCCAGCAGCTTGGCCAGCGGGGGGTTTGTCGAGACCCAGTACTTC. Amino acids: CASSLASGGFVETQYF. The rearrangement uses TRBV5-1 and TRBJ2-5, with 9 bases lining up with TRBD2. J was trimmed by 5 bases and V by 0 bases; bases with no gene match: 8. The germline gives CDR1 SGHRS, CDR2 YFSETQ. The CDR3 covers 16 residues.

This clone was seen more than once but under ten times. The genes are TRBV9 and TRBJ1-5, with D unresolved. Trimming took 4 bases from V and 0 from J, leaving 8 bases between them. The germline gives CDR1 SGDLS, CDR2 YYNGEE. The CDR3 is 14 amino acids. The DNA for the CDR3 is TGTGCCAGCAGCACTGGGAATAGCAATCAGCCCCAGCATTTT. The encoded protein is CASSTGNSNQPQHF.

The CDR3 coding sequence is TGTGCCAGCAGCCCGTCACACCAGACCCATGAAAAACTGTTTTTT. Protein sequence: CASSPSHQTHEKLFF. This chain joins TRBV11-2 and TRBJ1-4; D ambiguous. The V and J ends lost 5 bases and 6 bases respectively, with 16 bases between them. Per the germline V gene, CDR1 is SGHAT and CDR2 is FQNNGV. CDR3 length equals 15 residues.

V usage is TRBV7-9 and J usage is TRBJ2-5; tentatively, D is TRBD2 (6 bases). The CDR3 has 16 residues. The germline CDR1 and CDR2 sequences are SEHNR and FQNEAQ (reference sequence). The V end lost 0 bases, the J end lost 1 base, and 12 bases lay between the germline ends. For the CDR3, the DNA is TGTGCCAGCAGCTTAGCGCTGACTAGTCGCCAAGAGACCCAGTACTTC. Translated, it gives CASSLALTSRQETQYF.

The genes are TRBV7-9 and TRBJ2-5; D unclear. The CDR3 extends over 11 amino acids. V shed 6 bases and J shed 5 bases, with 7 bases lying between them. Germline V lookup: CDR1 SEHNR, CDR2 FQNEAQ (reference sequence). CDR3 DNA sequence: TGTGCCAGCAGGGTGCGGGAGACCCAGTACTTC. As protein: CASRVRETQYF.

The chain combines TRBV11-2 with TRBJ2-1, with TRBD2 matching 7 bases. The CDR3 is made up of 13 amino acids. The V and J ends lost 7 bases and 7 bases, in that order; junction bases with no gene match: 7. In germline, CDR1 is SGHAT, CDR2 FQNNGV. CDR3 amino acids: CASNSPGGNEQFF. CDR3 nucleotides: TGTGCCAGCAACTCTCCCGGGGGGAATGAGCAGTTCTTC.

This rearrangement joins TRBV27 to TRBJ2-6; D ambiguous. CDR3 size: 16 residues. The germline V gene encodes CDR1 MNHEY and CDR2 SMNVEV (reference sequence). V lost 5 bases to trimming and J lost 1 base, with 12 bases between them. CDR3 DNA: TGTGCCAGCAGTCCTAGGAGTGGGTCTGGGGCCAACGTCCTGACTTTC. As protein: CASSPRSGSGANVLTF. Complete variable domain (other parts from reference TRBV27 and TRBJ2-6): EAQVTQNPRYLITVTGKKLTVTCSQNMNHEYMSWYRQDPGLGLRQIYYSMNVEVTDKGDVPEGYKVSRKEKRNFPLILESPSPNQTSLYFCASSPRSGSGANVLTFGAGSRLTVL.

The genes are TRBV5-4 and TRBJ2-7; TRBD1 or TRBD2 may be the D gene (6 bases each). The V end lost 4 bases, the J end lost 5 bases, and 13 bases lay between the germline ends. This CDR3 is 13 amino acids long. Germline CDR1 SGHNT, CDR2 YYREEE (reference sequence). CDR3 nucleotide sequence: TGTGCCAGCAGCGCGGTGGGGGGCAACGAGCAGTACTTC. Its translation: CASSAVGGNEQYF.

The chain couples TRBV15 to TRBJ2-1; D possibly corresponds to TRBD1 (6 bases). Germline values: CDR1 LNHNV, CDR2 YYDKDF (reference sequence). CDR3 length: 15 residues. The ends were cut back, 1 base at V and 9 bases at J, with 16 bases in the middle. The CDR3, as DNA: TGTGCCACCAGCAGAGCGGGGACATCTAGGGGTGAGCAGTTCTTC. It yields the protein CATSRAGTSRGEQFF. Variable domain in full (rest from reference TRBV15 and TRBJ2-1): DAMVIQNPRYQVTQFGKPVTLSCSQTLNHNVMYWYQQKSSQAPKLLFHYYDKDFNNEADTPDNFQSRRPNTSFCFLDIRSPGLGDTAMYLCATSRAGTSRGEQFFGPGTRLTVL.

The CDR3 sequence is CATRGQAGTDTQYF. In DNA, the CDR3 is TGTGCCACCCGCGGACAGGCCGGCACAGATACGCAGTATTTT. The chain is built from TRBV15 and TRBJ2-3; the match to TRBD1 covers 7 bases. Trimming took 8 bases from V and 1 from J; bases not matched to a gene: 6. The CDR3 covers 14 residues. Germline V gene data show CDR1 as LNHNV and CDR2 as YYDKDF (reference sequence).

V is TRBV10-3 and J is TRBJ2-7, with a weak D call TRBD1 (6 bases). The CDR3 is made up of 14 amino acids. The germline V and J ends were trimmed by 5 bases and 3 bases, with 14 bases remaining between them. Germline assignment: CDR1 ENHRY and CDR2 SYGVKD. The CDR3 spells CAISLQAGVYEQYF. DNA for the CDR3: TGTGCCATCAGTTTGCAGGCAGGGGTCTACGAGCAGTACTTC.

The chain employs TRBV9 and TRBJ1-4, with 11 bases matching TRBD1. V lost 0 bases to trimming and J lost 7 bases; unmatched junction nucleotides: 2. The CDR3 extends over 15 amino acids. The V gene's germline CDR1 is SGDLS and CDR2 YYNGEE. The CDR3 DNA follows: TGTGCCAGCAGCGTAGGGACAGGGGGCGGTGAAAAACTGTTTTTT. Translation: CASSVGTGGGEKLFF.

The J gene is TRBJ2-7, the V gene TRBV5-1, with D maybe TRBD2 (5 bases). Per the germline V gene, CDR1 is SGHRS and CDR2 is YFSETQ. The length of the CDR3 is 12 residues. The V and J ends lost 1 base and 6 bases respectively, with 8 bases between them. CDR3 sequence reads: CASSLSRGEQYF. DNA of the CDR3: TGCGCCAGCAGCTTGTCTCGGGGCGAGCAGTACTTC.

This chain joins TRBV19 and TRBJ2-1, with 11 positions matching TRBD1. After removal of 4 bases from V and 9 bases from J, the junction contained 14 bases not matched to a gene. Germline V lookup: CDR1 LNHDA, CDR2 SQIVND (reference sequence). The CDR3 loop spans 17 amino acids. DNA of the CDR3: TGTGCCAGTAGTACCACTACCGGACAGGGGGCGATCAGTGAGCAGTTCTTC. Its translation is CASSTTTGQGAISEQFF.

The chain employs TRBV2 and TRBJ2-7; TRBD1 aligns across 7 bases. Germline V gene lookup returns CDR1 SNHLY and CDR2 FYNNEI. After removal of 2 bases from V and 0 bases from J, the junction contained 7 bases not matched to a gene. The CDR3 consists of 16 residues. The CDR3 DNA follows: TGTGCCAGCAGTGAATTAGGGGACAGCAACTCCTACGAGCAGTACTTC. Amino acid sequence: CASSELGDSNSYEQYF. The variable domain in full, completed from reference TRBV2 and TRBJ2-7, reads EPEVTQTPSHQVTQMGQEVILRCVPISNHLYFYWYRQILGQKVEFLVSFYNNEISEKSEIFDDQFSVERPDGSNFTLKIRSTKLEDSAMYFCASSELGDSNSYEQYFGPGTRLTVT.

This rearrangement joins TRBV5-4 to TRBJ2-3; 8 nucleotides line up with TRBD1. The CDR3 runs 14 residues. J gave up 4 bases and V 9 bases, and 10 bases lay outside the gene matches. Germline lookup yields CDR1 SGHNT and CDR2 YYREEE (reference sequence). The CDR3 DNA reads TGTGCCACCGAGAGGGCAGGGGGCTCAGATACGCAGTATTTT. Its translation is CATERAGGSDTQYF.

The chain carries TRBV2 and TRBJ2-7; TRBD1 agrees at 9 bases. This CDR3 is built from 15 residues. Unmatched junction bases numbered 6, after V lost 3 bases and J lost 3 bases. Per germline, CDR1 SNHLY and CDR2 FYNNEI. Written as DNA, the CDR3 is TGTGCCAGCAGTGAGGTTCCGACAGGGGGCTACGAGCAGTACTTC. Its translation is CASSEVPTGGYEQYF. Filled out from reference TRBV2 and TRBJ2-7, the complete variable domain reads EPEVTQTPSHQVTQMGQEVILRCVPISNHLYFYWYRQILGQKVEFLVSFYNNEISEKSEIFDDQFSVERPDGSNFTLKIRSTKLEDSAMYFCASSEVPTGGYEQYFGPGTRLTVT.

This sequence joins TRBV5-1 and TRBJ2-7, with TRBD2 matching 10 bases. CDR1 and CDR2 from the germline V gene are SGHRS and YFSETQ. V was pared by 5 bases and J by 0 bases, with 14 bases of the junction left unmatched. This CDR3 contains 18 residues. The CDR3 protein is CASSWGYGLAGASYEQYF. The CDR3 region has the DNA TGCGCCAGCAGTTGGGGCTACGGCCTAGCGGGAGCCTCCTACGAGCAGTACTTC.

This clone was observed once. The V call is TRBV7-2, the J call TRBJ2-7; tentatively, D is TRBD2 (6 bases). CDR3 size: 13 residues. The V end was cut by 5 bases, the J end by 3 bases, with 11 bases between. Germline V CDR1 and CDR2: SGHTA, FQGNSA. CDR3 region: CASSGTHGYEQYF. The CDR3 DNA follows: TGTGCCAGCAGCGGGACTCACGGCTACGAGCAGTACTTC.

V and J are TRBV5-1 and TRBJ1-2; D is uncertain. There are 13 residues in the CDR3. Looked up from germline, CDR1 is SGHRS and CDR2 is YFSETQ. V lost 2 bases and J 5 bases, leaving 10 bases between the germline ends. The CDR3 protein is CASSLGRAYGYTF. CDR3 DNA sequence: TGCGCCAGCAGCTTAGGCCGGGCGTATGGCTACACCTTC.

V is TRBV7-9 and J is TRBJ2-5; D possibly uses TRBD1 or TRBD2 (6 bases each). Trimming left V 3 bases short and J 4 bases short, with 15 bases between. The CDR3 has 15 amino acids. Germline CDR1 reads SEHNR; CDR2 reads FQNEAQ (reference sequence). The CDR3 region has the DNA TGTGCCAGCAGCTTTAGGGGGGCTTTTGGAGAGACCCAGTACTTC. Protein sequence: CASSFRGAFGETQYF.

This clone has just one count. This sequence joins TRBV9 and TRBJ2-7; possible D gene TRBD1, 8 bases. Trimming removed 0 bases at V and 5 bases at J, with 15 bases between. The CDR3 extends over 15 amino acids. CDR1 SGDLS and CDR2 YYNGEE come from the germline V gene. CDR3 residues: CASSVEGQGLHEQYF. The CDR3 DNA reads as TGTGCCAGCAGCGTAGAAGGACAGGGACTACACGAGCAGTACTTC.

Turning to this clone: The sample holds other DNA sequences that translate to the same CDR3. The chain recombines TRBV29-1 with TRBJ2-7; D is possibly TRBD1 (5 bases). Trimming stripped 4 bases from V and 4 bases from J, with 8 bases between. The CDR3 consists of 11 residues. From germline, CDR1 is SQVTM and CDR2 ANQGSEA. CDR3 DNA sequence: TGCAGCGTTGCTAGGGGTTACGAGCAGTACTTC. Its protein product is CSVARGYEQYF.

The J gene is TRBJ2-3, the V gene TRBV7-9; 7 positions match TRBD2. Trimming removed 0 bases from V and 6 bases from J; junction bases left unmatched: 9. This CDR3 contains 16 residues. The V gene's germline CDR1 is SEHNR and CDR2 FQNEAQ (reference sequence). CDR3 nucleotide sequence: TGTGCCAGCAGCTTAGCGACTAGCAGTCGTTGGGATACGCAGTATTTT. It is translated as CASSLATSSRWDTQYF.

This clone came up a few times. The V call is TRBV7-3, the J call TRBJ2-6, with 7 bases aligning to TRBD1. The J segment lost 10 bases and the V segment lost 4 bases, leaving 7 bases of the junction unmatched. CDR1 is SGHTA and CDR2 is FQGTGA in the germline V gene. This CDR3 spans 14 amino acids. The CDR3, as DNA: TGTGCCAGCAGCTCTCGGGACAGCAAAAACGTCCTGACTTTC. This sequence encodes CASSSRDSKNVLTF.